The 7 T cell receptor beta chains presented below share a single source sample, sequenced in a study of T cells in Graves' hyperthyroidism and ophthalmopathy. Amplification targeted TCR beta CDR3 regions from RNA transcripts. HTBI primers drove first-round RT-PCR of the TCR CDR3. One entry per CDR3 protein results from TCRdb running MiXCR on the multiplex PCR reads. The sample includes 550,000 to 600,000 distinct CDR3 sequences, about 14% of them seen just once. Sequenced material: blood. These receptors all stem from a woman in her late teens or twenties with Graves' ophthalmopathy.

This clonotype was observed a few times. The chain couples TRBV19 to TRBJ2-3, with 10 bases that match TRBD2. The trim removed 6 bases at V and 0 bases at J, leaving 3 bases unmatched. CDR1 and CDR2 from the germline V gene are LNHDA and SQIVND (reference sequence). This CDR3 is 15 amino acids long. CDR3 in DNA: TGTGCCAGTAGGGGGACTAGCGCTAGCACAGATACGCAGTATTTT. Translating gives CASRGTSASTDTQYF.

This clonotype has ten or more counts. The chain links TRBV15 to TRBJ2-7, with D unclear. CDR1 is LNHNV, CDR2 YYDKDF, per germline (reference sequence). Trimming cost V 0 bases and J 1 base, with 16 bases left between them. There are 17 residues in the CDR3. This chain's CDR3 is CATSRDLVFDGSYEQYF. The CDR3 DNA reads TGTGCCACCAGCAGAGATCTCGTTTTCGACGGTTCCTACGAGCAGTACTTC.

This clonotype was seen repeatedly, ten times or more. CDR3 coding DNA: TGTGCCATCAGCCCCAATCAGGGGAGATACAATGAGCAGTTCTTC. It specifies CAISPNQGRYNEQFF. This chain links TRBV10-3 with TRBJ2-1, with D tentatively TRBD1 (6 bases). This CDR3 has 15 residues. The ends were cut back, 6 bases at V and 4 bases at J, with 16 bases in the middle. Looked up from germline, CDR1 is ENHRY and CDR2 is SYGVKD.

This clonotype was picked up many times. The chain joins TRBV3-1 to TRBJ2-1; D is possibly TRBD2 (6 bases). CDR1 is LGHDT, CDR2 YNNKEL, per germline (reference sequence). V lost 0 bases to trimming and J lost 0 bases, with 21 bases between them. The CDR3 has 20 amino acids. The CDR3 protein is CASSQDSWVRREVSYNEQFF. DNA of the CDR3: TGTGCCAGCAGCCAAGATAGCTGGGTGCGGCGGGAAGTCTCCTACAATGAGCAGTTCTTC.

This clonotype occurred many times. CDR3 residues: CATSDLTGGEQYF. CDR3 nucleotides: TGTGCCACCAGTGACCTCACAGGGGGCGAGCAGTACTTC. This chain connects TRBV24-1 to TRBJ2-7; 8 positions match TRBD1. The V gene's germline CDR1 is KGHDR and CDR2 SFDVKD. CDR3 size: 13 residues. V trimming: 4 bases; J trimming: 6 bases; junction bases outside the gene matches: 4.

This clonotype appeared many times. The rearrangement joins TRBV6-2 or TRBV6-3 to TRBJ2-7; TRBD2 aligns across 9 bases. The CDR3 is 14 amino acids. Germline V CDR1 and CDR2: MNHEY, SVGEGT. V shed 6 bases, J shed 3 bases, and the junction held 6 bases outside the gene matches. CDR3 sequence (DNA): TGTGCCAGCAGGGACTCTAGCGGGATCTACGAGCAGTACTTC. Encoded protein: CASRDSSGIYEQYF.

The chain employs TRBV6-6 and TRBJ2-1; a possible D gene is TRBD2 (6 bases). The CDR3 has 15 residues. Germline-derived CDR1 and CDR2 are MNHNY and SVGAGI (reference sequence). V was shortened by 2 bases and J by 6 bases, with 14 bases between the two germline ends. For the CDR3, the DNA is TGTGCCAGCAGTTACATCGGGGGAGTGGGCAATGAGCAGTTCTTC. Its translation is CASSYIGGVGNEQFF.